The next 24 T cell receptor beta chains were all read from a single sample in a study of T cells in Graves' hyperthyroidism and ophthalmopathy. Amplified regions were TCR beta CDR3 sequences from RNA transcripts. Using the HTBI primer set, a first-round RT-PCR was run on the TCR CDR3. Each CDR3 protein is one row after TCRdb ran MiXCR on the multiplex PCR reads. The sample yields more than 550,000 distinct CDR3 sequences, approximately 19% seen once. Sequenced: blood. The receptor source for this set is a woman between 50 and 59 years old with Graves' hyperthyroidism that later progressed to Graves' ophthalmopathy.

The chain has TRBV12-3 or TRBV12-4 and TRBJ1-3; D is undetermined. The V end was cut by 4 bases, the J end by 7 bases, with 11 bases between. The CDR3 loop spans 13 amino acids. The DNA of the CDR3 is TGTGCCAGCAGTTCCCGGGGAGGGAACACCATATATTTT. It codes for CASSSRGGNTIYF.

The V call is TRBV2, the J call TRBJ2-2, with TRBD1 identical over 11 bases. Germline V gene lookup returns CDR1 SNHLY and CDR2 FYNNEI. V was clipped by 7 bases and J by 4 bases; unmatched bases: 2. The CDR3 has 14 amino acids. The CDR3 DNA is TGTGCCAGCATGGGGACAGGGGGCACCGGGGAGCTGTTTTTT. Translating it yields CASMGTGGTGELFF.

This clonotype was recorded at least ten times. The rearrangement links TRBV12-3 or TRBV12-4 to TRBJ1-2; tentatively, D is TRBD1 (6 bases). The V end lost 5 bases, the J end lost 0 bases, and 13 bases lay between the germline ends. The CDR3 totals 15 residues. CDR3 bases: TGTGCCAGCAGTCAGGCCGGGACATCTAACTATGGCTACACCTTC. It is translated as CASSQAGTSNYGYTF.

This clonotype was seen more than once but under ten times. The chain links TRBV20-1 to TRBJ1-3, with 7 bases lining up with TRBD1. The CDR3 extends over 14 amino acids. The trim removed 6 bases at V and 4 bases at J, leaving 9 bases unmatched. Germline lookup yields CDR1 DFQATT and CDR2 SNEGSKA (reference sequence). The CDR3 reads CSAQTGAQGNTIYF. Written as DNA, the CDR3 is TGCAGTGCGCAAACAGGGGCGCAGGGAAACACCATATATTTT.

This chain uses TRBV18 with TRBJ2-7; 9 bases line up with TRBD1. J was trimmed by 7 bases and V by 0 bases; bases with no gene match: 4. The CDR3 loop spans 14 amino acids. Germline CDR1 KGHSH, CDR2 LQKENI. The CDR3 loop is CASSPPGQGREQYF. The CDR3 region has the DNA TGTGCCAGCTCACCACCGGGACAGGGTAGGGAGCAGTACTTC.

The chain links TRBV5-1 to TRBJ1-1; TRBD1 agrees at 8 bases. In germline, CDR1 is SGHRS, CDR2 YFSETQ. The CDR3 spans 15 residues. V gave up 4 bases and J gave up 5 bases; unmatched junction bases: 10. In DNA form, the CDR3 reads TGCGCCAGCAGCGGCCAGGGGGCCTCTAGGACTGAAGCTTTCTTT. It encodes CASSGQGASRTEAFF.

This clonotype was seen ten or more times. The V call is TRBV2, the J call TRBJ1-2; D not certain. Per germline, CDR1 SNHLY and CDR2 FYNNEI. Trimming left V 1 base short and J 4 bases short, with 13 bases between. CDR3 size: 15 residues. The CDR3 spells CASSEDEGNSYGYTF. For the CDR3, the DNA is TGTGCCAGCAGTGAAGATGAAGGGAACAGCTATGGCTACACCTTC.

This clonotype was seen many times. This chain links TRBV3-1 with TRBJ2-7, with a possible D match to TRBD1 (6 bases). The germline V gene encodes CDR1 LGHDT and CDR2 YNNKEL (reference sequence). This CDR3 is built from 13 residues. V was trimmed by 6 bases and J by 2 bases, leaving 11 bases between them. The CDR3 sequence is CASRRTETYEQYF. CDR3 DNA sequence: TGTGCCAGCAGGAGGACAGAAACCTACGAGCAGTACTTC.

This clonotype has just a few counts. The chain employs TRBV5-1 and TRBJ1-2, with 8 bases identical to TRBD1. V lost 4 bases, J lost 7 bases, and 9 bases stayed unmatched. The CDR3 sequence is 14 residues long. Germline V gives CDR1 SGHRS, CDR2 YFSETQ. CDR3 sequence (DNA): TGCGCCAGCAGCCGCAGGGGGCGGGACATTGGCTACACCTTC. This sequence encodes CASSRRGRDIGYTF.

This clonotype was found a few times. This rearrangement joins TRBV9 to TRBJ1-5; D is perhaps TRBD1 (5 bases). Germline V CDR1 and CDR2: SGDLS, YYNGEE. The CDR3 extends over 18 amino acids. V was pared by 4 bases and J by 2 bases, with 22 bases between. The CDR3 region is CASSPLFQKGVGNQPQHF. The CDR3, as DNA: TGTGCCAGCAGCCCCCTGTTCCAGAAAGGGGTTGGCAATCAGCCCCAGCATTTT.

This clonotype showed up many times. The gene calls are TRBV11-2 and TRBJ2-5, with TRBD2 matching 8 bases. V gave up 4 bases and J gave up 5 bases; unmatched junction bases: 12. Germline V gene sequence: CDR1 SGHAT, CDR2 FQNNGV. CDR3 size: 16 residues. CDR3 nucleotide sequence: TGTGCCAGCAGCTCGCCGGGGCGGGGGGCCCGGGAGACCCAGTACTTC. Protein sequence: CASSSPGRGARETQYF.

This chain links TRBV29-1 with TRBJ1-1, with TRBD1 as a possible D gene (5 bases). The CDR3 contains 12 residues. Between the trimmed V and J ends, which lost 7 bases and 3 bases, there was a span of 12 bases. CDR1 and CDR2 from the germline V gene are SQVTM and ANQGSEA. The CDR3 DNA reads TGCAGCGCCTTGGGGGGGGACACTGAAGCTTTCTTT. The encoded protein is CSALGGDTEAFF.

The chain links TRBV4-1 to TRBJ1-1, with D possibly TRBD1 on 5 matching bases. This CDR3 is built from 15 residues. The V gene lost 4 bases and the J gene lost 10 bases, with 22 bases spanning the gap. Germline V gene sequence: CDR1 MGHRA, CDR2 YSYEKL. The CDR3 nucleotides read TGCGCCAGCAGCCCCCAAGGGGACCGAAGCCCCTTAGCTTTCTTT. As protein: CASSPQGDRSPLAFF.

The chain recombines TRBV5-5 with TRBJ2-3; 11 bases are a match to TRBD2. This CDR3 is built from 16 residues. Trimming at V came to 3 bases and at J to 4 bases, leaving 7 bases not matched to a gene. CDR1 and CDR2 (germline): SGHKS, YYEKEE (reference sequence). CDR3 coding DNA: TGTGCCAGCAGCTGGATAGCGGGGGGGAGGGCAGATACGCAGTATTTT. Its translation is CASSWIAGGRADTQYF.

In this sample, this clonotype turned up many times. The rearrangement links TRBV10-2 to TRBJ1-1, with 10 nucleotides matching TRBD1. Germline assignment: CDR1 WSHSY and CDR2 SAAADI. Germline trimming cut 4 bases from V and 0 bases from J; bases unmatched to any gene: 14. The CDR3 is made up of 19 amino acids. CDR3 loop: CASSAYMGQGTKMNTEAFF. For the CDR3, the DNA is TGCGCCAGCAGTGCCTACATGGGACAGGGGACGAAAATGAACACTGAAGCTTTCTTT.

This clonotype was seen a few times. The chain has TRBV19 and TRBJ1-1, with no clear D. The CDR3 covers 14 residues. Germline V gene data show CDR1 as LNHDA and CDR2 as SQIVND (reference sequence). The V end lost 4 bases, the J end lost 6 bases, and 15 bases lay between the germline ends. CDR3 bases: TGTGCCAGTAGTAGCCGGGCCCCTGGCGCTGAAGCTTTCTTT. It specifies CASSSRAPGAEAFF.

The rearrangement links TRBV7-8 to TRBJ1-5; no reliable D call. This CDR3 region has 14 residues. Trimming removed 4 bases at V and 4 bases at J, with 11 bases between. Germline-derived CDR1 and CDR2 are SGHVS and FQNEAQ. The CDR3 region has the DNA TGTGCCAGCAGCTCTGGGAGTGGGAATCAGCCCCAGCATTTT. Protein sequence: CASSSGSGNQPQHF.

This clonotype showed up many times. The chain carries TRBV28 and TRBJ1-3, with unresolved D. V lost 8 bases and J lost 0, with 17 bases in between. The CDR3 length is 16 residues. The germline V gene encodes CDR1 MDHEN and CDR2 SYDVKM. The DNA of the CDR3 is TGTGCCAGCCATACTCCGGACGCTAGCTCTGGAAACACCATATATTTT. As protein: CASHTPDASSGNTIYF.

This clonotype was found a few times. The chain employs TRBV7-9 and TRBJ2-7, with D possibly being TRBD1 (6 bases). The CDR3 is 15 residues long. V shed 4 bases and J shed 4 bases, with 17 bases lying between them. Germline CDR1 reads SEHNR; CDR2 reads FQNEAQ (reference sequence). CDR3 nucleotide sequence: TGTGCCAGCAGCTCTGGACAGTGGTCTAGTTACGAGCAGTACTTC. Encoded protein: CASSSGQWSSYEQYF.

In this sample, this clonotype turned up many times. The CDR3 DNA reads TGTGCCAGCAGCCGATCCGGAAGAAGTAACTATGGCTACACCTTC. Translated, it gives CASSRSGRSNYGYTF. This chain connects TRBV3-1 to TRBJ1-2; D unresolved. Per germline, CDR1 LGHDT and CDR2 YNNKEL (reference sequence). V was shortened by 4 bases and J by 1 base, with 13 bases between the two germline ends. The CDR3 sequence is 15 residues long.

In this sample, this clonotype turned up a few times. The chain has TRBV5-1 and TRBJ2-2, with 8 bases aligning to TRBD1. CDR3 length: 20 residues. In germline, CDR1 is SGHRS, CDR2 YFSETQ. The J segment lost 3 bases and the V segment lost 0 bases, leaving 16 bases of the junction unmatched. CDR3 nucleotides: TGCGCCAGCAGCTTGGCCTTCGGGCAGGGGGCGCTTGGCGACACCGGGGAGCTGTTTTTT. This translates into CASSLAFGQGALGDTGELFF.

V is TRBV6-2 or TRBV6-3 and J is TRBJ1-2; 9 bases are a match to TRBD1. Germline CDR1 and CDR2: MNHEY and SVGEGT. This CDR3 contains 13 residues. V trimming: 10 bases; J trimming: 4 bases; junction bases outside the gene matches: 7. The CDR3 nucleotides read TGTGCCACCTTACAGGGGGCTGTCTATGGCTACACCTTC. Protein product: CATLQGAVYGYTF.

The chain is built from TRBV9 and TRBJ1-2; 10 nucleotides agree with TRBD1. With 0 bases clipped from V and 5 bases from J, the junction kept 4 bases outside the gene matches. The length of the CDR3 is 15 residues. Germline loops: CDR1 SGDLS, CDR2 YYNGEE. DNA for the CDR3: TGTGCCAGCAGCGTAGCCGGGACAGGGGCGTATGGCTACACCTTC. It is translated as CASSVAGTGAYGYTF.

This clonotype appeared many times. V usage is TRBV30 and J usage is TRBJ1-4; TRBD1 is a possible D gene (5 bases). Germline loops: CDR1 GTSNPN, CDR2 SVGIG (reference sequence). This CDR3 has 15 residues. Trimming stripped 5 bases from V and 5 bases from J, with 18 bases between. In nucleotides, the CDR3 is TGTGCCTGGGGTGATCAGGGTCGTGAGAATGAAAAACTGTTTTTT. This codes for CAWGDQGRENEKLFF.